The clone carrying this T cell receptor (beta chain) was recorded many times. No antigen is known for it. RNA-based 3' RACE libraries used unique molecular identifiers. MiXCR, run by TCRdb on the 3' RACE reads, gives a single entry per CDR3 protein. In the table there are about 15,000 distinct CDR3 sequences, 3% to 4% of which are singletons. Trimming removed 4 bases at V and 7 bases at J, with 17 bases between. Germline V gene data show CDR1 as ENHRY and CDR2 as SYGVKD. The CDR3 contains 14 residues. Documented treatment: PENTA 11 planned treatment interruption arm or continuous ART arm. The sample comes from a study of HIV-infected children after antiretroviral therapy interruption. In the study overall: Samples from the continuous-treatment group were taken at weeks 0, 48 and 150. Notes on the study in general: After treatment interruption started, naive CD4+ CDR3 overlap across time points dropped. Shared-triplet CDR3 clusters increased after interruption in three patients.

The sequence derives from a pool of human donors with HIV. The V call is TRBV10-3, the J call TRBJ2-7, with a weak D call TRBD2 (5 bases). Here the sequenced sample was CD45RO+ CD8+ T cells from PBMCs, pooled from several time points, taken from a donor given antiretroviral therapy, either interrupted or continuous. Documented subset: memory CD8+ CD45RO+ CD45RA- T cells. The chain's CDR3 is CAISGEEPSGEQYF. CDR3 nucleotide sequence: TGTGCCATCAGTGGGGAAGAACCTTCGGGGGAGCAGTACTTC.